A selection of T cell receptor beta chains follows, all from one sample in a study of shared clonotypes between healthy human individuals. Data came from immunoSEQ multiplex PCR; TCRdb stores just in-frame clones and leaves some out. Counted here are 2 million to 3 million clones, under 95% occurring once; the ten biggest clones make up about 0.38%. The sample comprised naive CD4+ T cells from PBMCs. Source of these receptors: a man younger than 35 in good health. Some clones in this sample may be carry-over from other donors' samples. The CDR3 runs from the conserved cysteine through the conserved F or W. Each record gives: clone size, J gene, V gene, D gene, CDR3 protein, CDR3 DNA. D genes are given only for firm matches. The size entry is marked missing in some rows and otherwise reads once, few, many or a size class.

abundance: .
j_gene: TRBJ1-6
v_gene: TRBV18
d_gene: .
CDR3aa: CASSPLTVAYNSPLHF
CDR3nt: TGTGCCAGCTCACCACTAACGGTGGCTTATAATTCACCCCTCCACTTT

abundance: .
j_gene: TRBJ1-1
v_gene: TRBV18
d_gene: .
CDR3aa: CASSPIRDTEAFF
CDR3nt: TGTGCCAGCTCACCAATTAGGGACACTGAAGCTTTCTTT

abundance: .
j_gene: TRBJ2-1
v_gene: TRBV28
d_gene: TRBD2
CDR3aa: CASSRRLAGVHNEQFF
CDR3nt: TGTGCCAGCAGTCGTAGACTAGCGGGAGTCCACAATGAGCAGTTCTTC

abundance: .
j_gene: TRBJ2-3
v_gene: TRBV9
d_gene: .
CDR3aa: CASSVVSQGTDTQYF
CDR3nt: TGTGCCAGCAGCGTAGTGTCGCAGGGCACAGATACGCAGTATTTT

abundance: .
j_gene: TRBJ2-2
v_gene: TRBV12-5
d_gene: TRBD2
CDR3aa: CASGSLAGDTGELFF
CDR3nt: TGTGCTAGTGGTTCGCTAGCGGGAGACACCGGGGAGCTGTTTTTT

abundance: .
j_gene: TRBJ2-7
v_gene: TRBV5-1
d_gene: .
CDR3aa: CASSLGQTGLEQYF
CDR3nt: TGCGCCAGCAGCTTGGGACAGACGGGACTCGAGCAGTACTTC

abundance: .
j_gene: TRBJ1-1
v_gene: TRBV6-1
d_gene: TRBD1
CDR3aa: CASSENDRGTEAFF
CDR3nt: TGTGCCAGCAGTGAAAATGACAGGGGGACTGAAGCTTTCTTT

abundance: .
j_gene: TRBJ2-1
v_gene: TRBV9
d_gene: .
CDR3aa: CASSSGTPREQFF
CDR3nt: TGTGCCAGCAGCTCAGGGACCCCCAGGGAGCAGTTCTTC

abundance: once
j_gene: TRBJ1-5
v_gene: TRBV5-1
d_gene: .
CDR3aa: CASSLHSDQPQHF
CDR3nt: TGCGCCAGCAGCCTTCATTCTGATCAGCCCCAGCATTTT

abundance: .
j_gene: TRBJ2-5
v_gene: TRBV7-2
d_gene: .
CDR3aa: CATPRGAQYF
CDR3nt: TGTGCCACCCCCCGCGGTGCCCAGTACTTC

abundance: few
j_gene: TRBJ1-5
v_gene: TRBV7-9
d_gene: .
CDR3aa: CASSPTGNQPQHF
CDR3nt: TGTGCCAGCAGCCCCACAGGGAATCAGCCCCAGCATTTT

abundance: once
j_gene: TRBJ2-7
v_gene: TRBV5-1
d_gene: TRBD1
CDR3aa: CASSIQGAAAAYEQYF
CDR3nt: TGCGCCAGCAGCATACAGGGGGCAGCCGCGGCCTACGAGCAGTACTTC

abundance: .
j_gene: TRBJ1-5
v_gene: TRBV9
d_gene: .
CDR3aa: CASSVSGGIQPQHF
CDR3nt: TGTGCCAGCAGCGTGTCTGGGGGGATCCAGCCCCAGCATTTT

abundance: once
j_gene: TRBJ2-3
v_gene: TRBV4-1
d_gene: .
CDR3aa: CASSQDLDTQYF
CDR3nt: TGCGCCAGCAGCCAAGACTTGGATACGCAGTATTTT

abundance: .
j_gene: TRBJ2-5
v_gene: TRBV6-1
d_gene: .
CDR3aa: CASTIEAGQETQYF
CDR3nt: TGTGCCAGCACAATCGAGGCAGGACAAGAGACCCAGTACTTC

abundance: .
j_gene: TRBJ1-2
v_gene: TRBV9
d_gene: TRBD1
CDR3aa: CASSVGDRAIYGYTF
CDR3nt: TGTGCCAGCAGCGTAGGAGACAGGGCCATCTATGGCTACACCTTC

abundance: .
j_gene: TRBJ2-1
v_gene: TRBV9
d_gene: TRBD1
CDR3aa: CASSVGGQAYNEQFF
CDR3nt: TGTGCCAGCAGCGTAGGGGGACAGGCCTACAATGAGCAGTTCTTC

abundance: .
j_gene: TRBJ1-6
v_gene: TRBV25-1
d_gene: .
CDR3aa: CASSELKNSPLHF
CDR3nt: TGTGCCAGCAGTGAATTGAAGAATTCACCCCTCCACTTT

abundance: .
j_gene: TRBJ1-2
v_gene: TRBV28
d_gene: .
CDR3aa: CASTQGQGRGYTF
CDR3nt: TGTGCCAGCACCCAGGGCCAGGGGAGGGGCTACACCTTC

abundance: .
j_gene: TRBJ1-2
v_gene: TRBV7-9
d_gene: .
CDR3aa: CASSLGEGTNYGYTF
CDR3nt: TGTGCCAGCAGCTTAGGAGAGGGGACCAACTATGGCTACACCTTC

abundance: .
j_gene: TRBJ1-4
v_gene: TRBV6-1
d_gene: TRBD1
CDR3aa: CASSEASRAGQRGFREKLFF
CDR3nt: TGTGCCAGCAGTGAAGCGTCAAGGGCGGGACAGCGCGGATTTCGGGAAAAACTGTTTTTT

abundance: .
j_gene: TRBJ2-1
v_gene: TRBV28
d_gene: .
CDR3aa: CASTLALKDEQFF
CDR3nt: TGTGCCAGCACACTCGCACTAAAAGATGAGCAGTTCTTC